This T cell receptor beta chain was captured by sequencing in a study of cytomegalovirus exposure and HLA in healthy donors. Per the germline V gene, CDR1 is LNHDA and CDR2 is SQIVND (reference sequence). The CDR3 runs to 18 residues. V lost 5 bases to trimming and J lost 9 bases; unmatched junction nucleotides: 14. The PCR had 60 Vbeta and 13 Jbeta primers. TCRdb's copy holds only in-frame clones and misses some; the assay was immunoSEQ multiplex PCR. This table has under 150,000 clones, roughly 80% appearing once. This chain links TRBV19 with TRBJ1-6; TRBD1 matches at 12 bases. This TCR derives from a man aged 18 to 29 in good health and CMV-seronegative. The sequenced sample consisted of PBMCs. DNA of the CDR3: TGTGCCAGTAGTCCGACCGGGACAGGGGGCGCGGCAGGTTCACCCCTCCACTTT. It codes for CASSPTGTGGAAGSPLHF.